This T cell receptor (beta chain) was sequenced during a study of blood T cells in healthy people across ages. Study-wide points: Both naive CD4+ cell counts and diversity were greater in long-lived donors than in aged donors. Diversity figures derived from one million T cells were judged to underestimate the true value.

Points on this clonotype: Its antigen is unknown.

Caucasian, healthy and from Russia, the donors were aged between about 6 and 90. CDR1 SGHVS and CDR2 FNYEAQ come from the germline V gene. CDR3 length equals 17 residues. V gave up 2 bases and J gave up 10 bases, with 21 bases separating them. Primed by a sample-barcoded 5' primer and a J-beta primer mix, a second PCR proceeded for 7 to 11 cycles. Each of the samples gave a minimum of 2.5 million paired-end reads that contained CDR3. A single record per CDR3 protein comes from TCRdb applying MiXCR to the 5' RACE reads. The data hold 750,000 to 1,000,000 distinct CDR3 sequences, with under 35% observed a single time. Separately, the same data were catalogued under a study of T cells of mothers and their children.

The gene calls are TRBV7-6 and TRBJ1-6; maybe TRBD1 (5 bases). The sequencing sample was made of blood. The TCR was taken from a woman between 40 and 50 years old in good health. The DNA of the CDR3 is TGTGCCAGCAGCTTAAGTGGCGGGGGACCCTTGGGATCACCCCTCCACTTT. It translates to CASSLSGGGPLGSPLHF. Drawing the rest from reference TRBV7-6 and TRBJ1-6, the complete variable domain is GAGVSQSPRYKVTKRGQDVALRCDPISGHVSLYWYRQALGQGPEFLTYFNYEAQQDKSGLPNDRFSAERPEGSISTLTIQRTEQRDSAMYRCASSLSGGGPLGSPLHFGNGTRLTVT.